These 13 T cell receptor beta chains were sequenced from one sample in a study of shared T cell receptors in the human thymus. TCRdb's copy holds only in-frame clones and misses some; the assay was immunoSEQ multiplex PCR. The profile shows about 660,000 clones, around 87% of them singletons. The same sample was also studied in work on human thymus T cells.

Sequenced: thymocytes. The origin of the receptors is a boy in the first two years of life with a congenital heart defect.

The gene calls are TRBV4-2 and TRBJ2-1; D possibly corresponds to TRBD1 (6 bases). CDR1 and CDR2 (germline): LGHNA, YNFKEQ. The V end was cut by 1 base, the J end by 0 bases, with 10 bases between. The CDR3 loop spans 16 amino acids. The CDR3 is CASSQGTASSYNEQFF. CDR3 coding DNA: TGTGCCAGCAGCCAAGGGACAGCCAGCTCCTACAATGAGCAGTTCTTC.

CDR3: CASSYLSGSGNTIYF. In nucleotides, the CDR3 is TGTGCCAGCAGTTACCTCTCGGGGTCTGGAAACACCATATATTTT. The gene calls are TRBV6-5 and TRBJ1-3; D is uncertain. The CDR3 is 15 residues long. Trimming pared 2 bases from V and 1 base from J, leaving 9 bases between. Germline V CDR1 and CDR2: MNHEY, SVGAGI.

This clone was observed once. The CDR3 sequence: CATKPGQEGTEAFF. DNA for the CDR3: TGTGCCACCAAACCCGGACAGGAAGGGACTGAAGCTTTCTTT. This chain links TRBV27 with TRBJ1-1; 7 bases line up with TRBD1. The V gene's germline CDR1 is MNHEY and CDR2 SMNVEV (reference sequence). The CDR3 has 14 amino acids. The trim removed 10 bases at V and 5 bases at J, leaving 13 bases unmatched.

J is TRBJ2-2 and V is TRBV18; 9 bases match TRBD1. Unmatched junction bases numbered 6, after V lost 3 bases and J lost 1 base. The length of the CDR3 is 17 residues. Germline CDR1 KGHSH, CDR2 LQKENI. The CDR3 nucleotides read TGTGCCAGCTCACCTCCCCGGGACAGGGAGAACACCGGGGAGCTGTTTTTT. This translates into CASSPPRDRENTGELFF. The variable domain in full, with the rest retrieved from reference TRBV18 and TRBJ2-2, is NAGVMQNPRHLVRRRGQEARLRCSPMKGHSHVYWYRQLPEEGLKFMVYLQKENIIDESGMPKERFSAEFPKEGPSILRIQQVVRGDSAAYFCASSPPRDRENTGELFFGEGSRLTVL.

This chain joins TRBV28 and TRBJ2-5, with TRBD2 as a possible D gene (6 bases). Near its end, the DNA agrees better with TRBJ2-7, so the J call may be wrong. The CDR3 contains 14 residues. CDR1 and CDR2 from the germline V gene are MDHEN and SYDVKM. CDR3 nucleotides: TGTGCCAGCAGGCGAACTAGCAGAAGATACGAGCAGTACTTC. It translates to CASRRTSRRYEQYF.

The chain recombines TRBV5-1 with TRBJ2-2, with 7 bases identical to TRBD2. The CDR3 is 16 amino acids. From germline, CDR1 is SGHRS and CDR2 YFSETQ. V was pared by 4 bases and J by 1 base, with 7 bases of the junction left unmatched. In DNA form, the CDR3 reads TGCGCCAGCAGCGGGTTAGCGGGCCAGAACACCGGGGAGCTGTTTTTT. Amino acid sequence: CASSGLAGQNTGELFF.

The chain links TRBV11-2 to TRBJ2-5; TRBD2 matches 10 bases. This CDR3 is 19 amino acids long. Germline V CDR1 and CDR2: SGHAT, FQNNGV. Germline trimming cut 4 bases from V and 5 bases from J; bases unmatched to any gene: 19. The CDR3 DNA reads TGTGCCAGCAGCTCCCTTGGGCGTCGTCTAGCGGGAGTACGGGAGACCCAGTACTTC. Its protein product is CASSSLGRRLAGVRETQYF.

The rearrangement joins TRBV13 to TRBJ2-7; 8 bases fit TRBD1. Germline lookup yields CDR1 PRHDT and CDR2 FYEKMQ (reference sequence). Trimming took 3 bases from V and 2 from J; bases not matched to a gene: 9. The CDR3 totals 16 residues. The CDR3 sequence is CASSFGQGLNAYEQYF. In DNA, the CDR3 is TGTGCCAGCAGCTTCGGACAGGGCTTAAATGCCTACGAGCAGTACTTC.

This chain uses TRBV5-6 with TRBJ1-1; 7 positions match TRBD1. CDR1 and CDR2 from the germline V gene are SGHDT and YYEEEE. V shed 4 bases, J shed 5 bases, and the junction held 14 bases outside the gene matches. This CDR3 is 16 amino acids long. The DNA of the CDR3 is TGTGCCAGCAGCCCCCAGACCGCCAGGGGGAGAACTGAAGCTTTCTTT. It codes for CASSPQTARGRTEAFF.

The rearrangement links TRBV2 to TRBJ1-1; no clear D gene. Between the trimmed V and J ends, which lost 7 bases and 1 base, there was a span of 16 bases. CDR3 length: 15 residues. Germline V gene data show CDR1 as SNHLY and CDR2 as FYNNEI. The CDR3 DNA follows: TGTGCCAGCACAAGGCCAGGTCCGAGGAACACTGAAGCTTTCTTT. It encodes CASTRPGPRNTEAFF.

The chain carries TRBV20-1 and TRBJ1-1; D may be TRBD1 (6 bases). Germline V gives CDR1 DFQATT, CDR2 SNEGSKA (reference sequence). The CDR3 runs to 11 residues. V lost 6 bases, J lost 11 bases, and 16 bases lay in between. This CDR3 is CSAPGLQGAFF. In DNA, the CDR3 is TGCAGTGCCCCAGGACTTCAGGGGGCTTTCTTT.

The V and J genes are TRBV10-3 and TRBJ2-1; TRBD1 is a possible D gene (5 bases). The CDR3 covers 13 residues. Germline V gene data show CDR1 as ENHRY and CDR2 as SYGVKD. Deletions cut 2 bases from V and 8 bases from J, with 10 bases between. CDR3 residues: CAISEPRGDEQFF. CDR3 in DNA: TGTGCCATCAGTGAGCCAAGGGGCGATGAGCAGTTCTTC.

CDR3 bases: TGTGCCAGCAGCCTTAGGGCTGGTGGACAGGGAGGTTCAACTAACTATGGCTACACCTTC. Protein: CASSLRAGGQGGSTNYGYTF. The chain couples TRBV11-3 to TRBJ1-2; 8 bases line up with TRBD1. The ends lost 5 bases at V and 0 bases at J; junction bases unmatched: 20. This CDR3 is built from 20 residues. Germline values: CDR1 SGHNT, CDR2 YENEEA.